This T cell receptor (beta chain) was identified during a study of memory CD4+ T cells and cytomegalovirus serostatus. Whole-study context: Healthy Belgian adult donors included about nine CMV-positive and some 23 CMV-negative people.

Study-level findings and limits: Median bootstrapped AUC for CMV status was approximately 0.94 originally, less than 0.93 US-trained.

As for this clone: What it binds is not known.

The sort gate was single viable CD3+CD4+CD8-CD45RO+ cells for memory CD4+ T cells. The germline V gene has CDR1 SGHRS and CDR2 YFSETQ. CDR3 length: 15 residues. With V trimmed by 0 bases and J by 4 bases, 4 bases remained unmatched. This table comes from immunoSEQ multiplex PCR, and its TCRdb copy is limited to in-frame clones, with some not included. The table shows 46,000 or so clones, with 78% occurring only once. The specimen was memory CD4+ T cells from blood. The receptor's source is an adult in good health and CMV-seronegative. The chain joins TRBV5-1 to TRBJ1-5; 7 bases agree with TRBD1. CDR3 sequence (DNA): TGCGCCAGCAGCTTGGGAGACAGGGCGAATCAGCCCCAGCATTTT. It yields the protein CASSLGDRANQPQHF.